A selection of T cell receptor beta chains follows, all from one sample in a study of shared clonotypes between healthy human individuals. The assay was immunoSEQ multiplex PCR, and TCRdb's table has in-frame clones only and misses some. The data contain fewer than 3 million clones, roughly 90% of them singletons. Sequenced material: naive CD4+ T cells from PBMCs. The receptors come from a man in his late teens or twenties in good health. Some clones in this sample may be carry-over from other donors' samples. The CDR3 runs from the conserved cysteine through the conserved F or W. D genes are given only for firm matches. Not all rows give a size; the values are once, few, many and, for expanded clones, a class.

v_gene	j_gene	abundance	d_gene	CDR3aa	CDR3nt
TRBV7-9	TRBJ2-7	.	.	CASSLGTGRSYEQYF	TGTGCCAGCAGCTTAGGTACGGGACGCTCCTACGAGCAGTACTTC
TRBV15	TRBJ1-5	.	.	CATSRDLGGVKPQHF	TGTGCCACCAGCAGAGATCTTGGAGGGGTTAAGCCCCAGCATTTT
TRBV7-2	TRBJ2-7	.	TRBD1	CASSFPSGTGVYEQYF	TGTGCCAGCAGCTTCCCGTCCGGGACAGGCGTCTACGAGCAGTACTTC
TRBV6-5	TRBJ1-1	.	.	CASSYSGLRNTEAFF	TGTGCCAGCAGTTACTCGGGACTGAGAAACACTGAAGCTTTCTTT
TRBV4-2	TRBJ2-7	.	.	CASSPSAAATYEQYF	TGTGCCAGCAGCCCTTCGGCGGCGGCTACCTACGAGCAGTACTTC
TRBV9	TRBJ2-7	.	.	CASSPRGSGAYEQYF	TGTGCCAGCAGCCCAAGAGGGTCTGGGGCCTACGAGCAGTACTTC
TRBV11-2	TRBJ1-5	.	TRBD1	CASSLEVQGGNQPQHF	TGTGCCAGCAGCTTAGAGGTACAGGGGGGGAATCAGCCCCAGCATTTT
TRBV27	TRBJ1-5	.	.	CASKRRTAPGQPQHF	TGTGCCAGCAAGCGCCGGACAGCTCCAGGTCAGCCCCAGCATTTT
TRBV2	TRBJ2-5	.	.	CASSSSASQETQYF	TGTGCCAGCAGCTCTAGCGCGAGTCAAGAGACCCAGTACTTC
TRBV11-3	TRBJ2-1	.	TRBD2	CASSSSPLAGGGNEQFF	TGTGCCAGCAGCTCGAGCCCTCTAGCGGGAGGAGGAAATGAGCAGTTCTTC
TRBV29-1	TRBJ2-7	.	.	CSVESTVTYEQYF	TGCAGCGTTGAATCGACAGTCACCTACGAGCAGTACTTC
TRBV27	TRBJ1-1	.	TRBD1	CASSLDRDTEAFF	TGTGCCAGCAGTTTGGACAGGGACACTGAAGCTTTCTTT
TRBV28	TRBJ1-4	.	TRBD1	CASSAPGTGRASWEKLFF	TGTGCCAGCAGTGCCCCCGGGACAGGGCGGGCCTCTTGGGAAAAACTGTTTTTT
TRBV30	TRBJ2-7	.	.	CAWKRGLSSYEQYF	TGTGCCTGGAAACGGGGCCTCAGCTCCTACGAGCAGTACTTC
TRBV6-1	TRBJ2-1	.	TRBD2	CASSDPTSGRRNEQFF	TGTGCCAGCAGTGACCCGACTAGCGGGAGAAGAAATGAGCAGTTCTTC
TRBV4-2	TRBJ1-1	.	.	CASSSDARGTEAFF	TGTGCCAGCAGCTCGGACGCCCGAGGAACTGAAGCTTTCTTT
TRBV5-1	TRBJ2-2	.	.	CASSPYLAGPGELFF	TGCGCCAGCAGCCCATACCTGGCTGGCCCCGGGGAGCTGTTTTTT
TRBV5-1	TRBJ2-2	once	TRBD2	CASSLGSSGRGTGELFF	TGCGCCAGCAGCTTGGGTTCTAGCGGGAGAGGTACCGGGGAGCTGTTTTTT
TRBV6-1	TRBJ2-5	once	TRBD1	CASSESDRRLETQYF	TGTGCCAGCAGTGAATCGGACAGGCGGTTAGAGACCCAGTACTTC
TRBV7-2	TRBJ1-5	.	.	CASSLEADSNQPQHF	TGTGCCAGCAGCTTAGAAGCGGATAGCAATCAGCCCCAGCATTTT
TRBV28	TRBJ1-2	.	.	CAISLYNYGYTF	TGTGCCATCTCTTTGTATAACTATGGCTACACCTTC
TRBV5-4	TRBJ2-1	.	TRBD1	CASSVGDRGHNEQFF	TGTGCCAGCAGCGTGGGGGACAGGGGCCACAATGAGCAGTTCTTC
TRBV5-6	TRBJ1-4	.	.	CASSFLGAATNEKLFF	TGTGCCAGCAGCTTCCTCGGGGCTGCAACTAATGAAAAACTGTTTTTT
TRBV6-1	TRBJ2-2	.	.	CASRDTPNTGELFF	TGTGCCAGCAGGGACACTCCGAACACCGGGGAGCTGTTTTTT
TRBV18	TRBJ2-7	.	.	CASSPPIGGSSYEQYF	TGTGCCAGCTCACCACCGATAGGAGGGAGCTCCTACGAGCAGTACTTC
TRBV14	TRBJ2-3	.	.	CASSPSTDTQYF	TGTGCCAGCAGCCCGAGCACAGATACGCAGTATTTT
TRBV30	TRBJ2-3	.	.	CAWSLVGRDTQYF	TGTGCCTGGAGTCTGGTTGGTAGAGATACGCAGTATTTT
TRBV6-5	TRBJ2-7	.	TRBD1	CASSYSYRGMVEQYF	TGTGCCAGCAGTTACTCGTACAGGGGAATGGTCGAGCAGTACTTC
TRBV7-2	TRBJ2-7	.	.	CASSLLWAALVEQYF	TGTGCCAGCAGCTTATTGTGGGCAGCCCTAGTCGAGCAGTACTTC
TRBV19	TRBJ2-5	.	TRBD1	CASSQQGAQETQYF	TGTGCCAGTAGCCAACAGGGGGCTCAAGAGACCCAGTACTTC
TRBV4-2	TRBJ2-4	.	.	CASSQDRRQAKNIQYF	TGTGCCAGCAGCCAAGATCGTCGGCAGGCCAAAAACATTCAGTACTTC
TRBV6-5	TRBJ2-1	.	.	CASTPRGAALAEQFF	TGTGCCAGTACCCCCCGGGGGGCCGCCCTTGCTGAGCAGTTCTTC
TRBV2	TRBJ1-4	.	TRBD1	CASKGTDEKLFF	TGTGCCAGCAAGGGGACAGATGAAAAACTGTTTTTT
TRBV7-2	TRBJ1-2	.	.	CASSWGPRDGYTF	TGTGCCAGCAGCTGGGGTCCGCGCGATGGCTACACCTTC
TRBV18	TRBJ1-5	.	.	CASSPLGQGNQPQHF	TGTGCCAGCTCCCCCCTTGGGCAAGGCAATCAGCCCCAGCATTTT
TRBV14	TRBJ2-1	.	TRBD2	CASSQDLASGRSQFF	TGTGCCAGCAGCCAAGATCTGGCTAGCGGGAGGTCTCAGTTCTTC